This passage covers 13 T cell receptor beta chains from one sample sequenced in a study of CD8 T cells in ankylosing spondylitis (dated by TCRdb to between 2016 and 2019). The library was prepared using 5' RACE. Reads for this sample came from an Illumina HiSeq 2500. TCRdb itself trimmed the public reads at Q25 with fastp, ran MiXCR and retained productive beta chains. CDR3 protein duplicates are merged, each entry listing the most common genes and DNA. For this sample there are 330,000 or so distinct CDR3 sequences; roughly 8% appear just once. Of the sample, more than 14% falls within the top ten clones. For these TCRs, the target antigens are not known. Overall results and qualifications from the work: A TCR beta motif made up of several highly homologous amino acid variants appeared to be characteristic of blood from ankylosing spondylitis patients.

The specimen sequenced was blood, either unsorted or a sorted T cell fraction (not recorded which). These receptors were obtained from a male donor with ankylosing spondylitis.

The rearrangement joins TRBV12-3 or TRBV12-4 to TRBJ2-4; D perhaps matches TRBD1 (5 bases). This CDR3 contains 16 residues. With 6 bases removed from V and 3 bases from J, the gap between germline ends came to 18 bases. CDR3 in DNA: TGTGCCAGCAGCCCCTACTGGGATAGGGGCAAAAACATTCAGTACTTC. Translated: CASSPYWDRGKNIQYF.

This clonotype occurred a few times. The V and J genes are TRBV29-1 and TRBJ2-1; D possibly corresponds to TRBD2 (7 bases). CDR3 length: 15 residues. V was clipped by 3 bases and J by 7 bases, with 19 bases between them. The germline gives CDR1 SQVTM, CDR2 ANQGSEA. Written as DNA, the CDR3 is TGCAGCGTTGACACAACTGGGGGGGCGGAAAATGAGCAGTTCTTC. It encodes CSVDTTGGAENEQFF.

This clonotype was recorded a few times. V and J are TRBV9 and TRBJ1-5; TRBD1 is a possible D gene (6 bases). Germline V lookup: CDR1 SGDLS, CDR2 YYNGEE. The CDR3 is made up of 15 amino acids. V shed 4 bases and J shed 5 bases, with 16 bases lying between them. The DNA for the CDR3 is TGTGCCAGCAGCTCCGGGCCGAGGGGGGATCAGCCCCAGCATTTT. Translated, it gives CASSSGPRGDQPQHF.

There are a few counts of this clonotype. The chain couples TRBV29-1 to TRBJ1-5; the D gene is possibly TRBD1 (5 bases). The CDR3 consists of 13 residues. Deletions cut 6 bases from V and 2 bases from J, with 11 bases between. In germline, CDR1 is SQVTM, CDR2 ANQGSEA. As DNA, the CDR3 is TGCAGCGTCGCTTGGGGGGGCAATCAGCCCCAGCATTTT. Its protein is CSVAWGGNQPQHF.

This clonotype was detected ten times or more. V is TRBV27 and J is TRBJ2-7; 8 bases are shared with TRBD1. J gave up 6 bases and V 6 bases, and 7 bases lay outside the gene matches. Germline V gene lookup returns CDR1 MNHEY and CDR2 SMNVEV (reference sequence). The CDR3 covers 13 residues. CDR3 in DNA: TGTGCCAGCAGAGGACAGGGTTTGGTCGAGCAGTACTTC. Its translation is CASRGQGLVEQYF.

The chain recombines TRBV12-3 or TRBV12-4 with TRBJ2-2; D is possibly TRBD1 (6 bases). This CDR3 is built from 14 residues. The V and J ends lost 8 bases and 5 bases respectively, with 15 bases between them. The CDR3 DNA sequence: TGTGCCAGCGCCTCGGGACAACCAACCGGGGAGCTGTTTTTT. Protein product: CASASGQPTGELFF.

This clonotype has a handful of counts. V gene TRBV7-3 combines with J gene TRBJ2-1; 7 bases align to TRBD1. The germline V gene has CDR1 SGHTA and CDR2 FQGTGA. The CDR3 has 16 residues. V shed 5 bases, J shed 2 bases, and the junction held 9 bases outside the gene matches. DNA for the CDR3: TGTGCCAGCAGCCTGGGTGGGCAGGGGGCCTACAATGAGCAGTTCTTC. Its protein is CASSLGGQGAYNEQFF.

The chain combines TRBV6-5 with TRBJ1-4; D may be TRBD1 (5 bases). V lost 2 bases, J lost 0 bases, and 7 bases lay in between. The CDR3 is 15 residues long. Germline values: CDR1 MNHEY, CDR2 SVGAGI. The CDR3 bases are TGTGCCAGCAGTTACGTCAGGGCAACTAATGAAAAACTGTTTTTT. Amino acid sequence: CASSYVRATNEKLFF.

This clonotype was recorded many times. The rearrangement uses TRBV29-1 and TRBJ2-7, with a weak D call TRBD2 (6 bases). Germline-derived CDR1 and CDR2 are SQVTM and ANQGSEA. This CDR3 has 15 residues. V lost 2 bases to trimming and J lost 4 bases, with 18 bases between them. Here the CDR3 DNA reads TGCAGCGTTGAATTGGGCACCTCTGGGACTTACGAGCAGTACTTC. Amino acids: CSVELGTSGTYEQYF.

The table lists this clonotype with many counts. CDR3 DNA: TGTGCCAGCAGCTTAGCGGCCTACAATGAGCAGTTCTTC. It is translated as CASSLAAYNEQFF. The chain recombines TRBV7-8 with TRBJ2-1; D uncertain. Germline V gives CDR1 SGHVS, CDR2 FQNEAQ. This CDR3 spans 13 amino acids. V shed 0 bases and J shed 2 bases, with 2 bases lying between them.

This clonotype was found many times. This rearrangement joins TRBV20-1 to TRBJ2-3; TRBD2 agrees at 14 bases. The germline V gene has CDR1 DFQATT and CDR2 SNEGSKA (reference sequence). V was clipped by 1 base and J by 2 bases; unmatched bases: 11. The CDR3 consists of 19 residues. The CDR3 region is CSARGGSGLAGGYTDTQYF. CDR3 DNA sequence: TGCAGTGCTAGAGGGGGTTCTGGACTAGCGGGAGGCTACACAGATACGCAGTATTTT.

This clonotype was seen ten or more times. J is TRBJ2-4 and V is TRBV5-1; a weak D match, TRBD2 (5 bases). The ends were cut back, 0 bases at V and 8 bases at J, with 15 bases in the middle. CDR1 is SGHRS and CDR2 is YFSETQ in the germline V gene. This CDR3 has 15 residues. The CDR3 is CASSLALLKGDIQYF. The CDR3 DNA reads TGCGCCAGCAGCTTGGCACTCCTCAAGGGAGACATTCAGTACTTC.

This clonotype was detected a few times. The rearrangement joins TRBV6-2 or TRBV6-3 to TRBJ2-3; D gene unclear. The CDR3 is 15 residues long. V lost 1 base to trimming and J lost 0 bases, with 8 bases between them. Germline-derived CDR1 and CDR2 are MNHEY and SVGEGT. CDR3 nucleotide sequence: TGTGCCAGCAGTTACTTTCTACAAAGCACAGATACGCAGTATTTT. Translation: CASSYFLQSTDTQYF.